The present T cell receptor beta chain was sequenced within a study of blood T cell repertoires in COVID-19. About the study: The study drew acute and convalescent COVID-19 samples from the United States, Italy and Spain.

Assay used: immunoSEQ multiplex PCR; TCRdb lists only in-frame clones, some missing. The sample holds around 360,000 clones; around 87% are singletons and the top ten take about 10%. Patients from Seattle were sampled longitudinally, starting during active infection. The CDR3 is made up of 14 amino acids. Germline CDR1 KGHSH, CDR2 LQKENI. V shed 6 bases, J shed 9 bases, and the junction held 11 bases outside the gene matches. This clonotype was obtained from a woman in her 30s with COVID-19, enrolled during active disease. Sequencing input: peripheral blood. The rearrangement joins TRBV18 to TRBJ2-3; 8 positions agree with TRBD2. The CDR3 protein is CASSSGNQDLTQYF. The CDR3 DNA reads as TGTGCCAGCTCTAGCGGGAACCAGGACTTGACGCAGTATTTT.